The 10 T cell receptor beta chains below were found in one sample sequenced in a study of blood T cell repertoires in COVID-19. Some clones are missing from TCRdb's copy, which holds only in-frame ones; the method was immunoSEQ multiplex PCR. This sample has 130,000 to 150,000 clones; around 90% occur once, and the top ten carry less than 5%. The sample taken for sequencing was PBMCs or T cells enriched from blood (not recorded which). The source of these receptors is a woman aged 40 to 50 who had been exposed to COVID-19.

This chain connects TRBV7-2 to TRBJ1-1; D might be TRBD1 (6 bases). This CDR3 is 18 amino acids long. Trimming left V 1 base short and J 5 bases short, with 23 bases between. CDR1 and CDR2 (germline): SGHTA, FQGNSA. The CDR3 protein is CASSLGPLQGLGGTEAFF. The CDR3 DNA reads as TGTGCCAGCAGCTTAGGACCGTTACAGGGATTGGGAGGGACTGAAGCTTTCTTT. Full variable domain (missing parts from reference TRBV7-2 and TRBJ1-1): GAGVSQSPSNKVTEKGKDVELRCDPISGHTALYWYRQSLGQGLEFLIYFQGNSAPDKSGLPSDRFSAERTGGSVSTLTIQRTQQEDSAVYLCASSLGPLQGLGGTEAFFGQGTRLTVV.

This clone was counted only a few times. The chain is built from TRBV6-4 and TRBJ1-2, with TRBD1 matching over 8 bases. V lost 0 bases, J lost 5 bases, and 5 bases stayed unmatched. This CDR3 is 15 amino acids long. Looked up from germline, CDR1 is MRHNA and CDR2 is SNTAGT. CDR3 sequence (DNA): TGTGCCAGCAGTGACTCCAGGGGGCTCGGGTATGGCTACACCTTC. Protein product: CASSDSRGLGYGYTF.

The count of this clone is one. This chain connects TRBV2 to TRBJ2-7; 7 bases map to TRBD1. J lost 1 base, V lost 7 bases, and 10 bases had no gene match. This CDR3 is 15 amino acids long. The V gene's germline CDR1 is SNHLY and CDR2 FYNNEI. The CDR3 region is CASIMIRDSSYEQYF. For the CDR3, the DNA is TGTGCCAGCATAATGATCCGGGACAGTTCCTACGAGCAGTACTTC.

This clone was recorded only once. The rearrangement joins TRBV6-1 to TRBJ2-7; the match to TRBD2 covers 8 bases. The length of the CDR3 is 18 residues. Unmatched junction bases numbered 15, after V lost 2 bases and J lost 3 bases. CDR1 is MNHNS and CDR2 is SASEGT in the germline V gene. CDR3 protein: CASSESLLGGRRFYEQYF. The CDR3 DNA reads as TGTGCCAGCAGTGAATCTCTTTTGGGCGGGAGGCGTTTCTACGAGCAGTACTTC.

The chain joins TRBV5-1 to TRBJ1-6; D is perhaps TRBD1 (6 bases). Per the germline V gene, CDR1 is SGHRS and CDR2 is YFSETQ. V gave up 0 bases and J gave up 9 bases, with 13 bases separating them. CDR3 length: 15 residues. The CDR3 DNA reads TGCGCCAGCAGCTTGGAGAGGGGGATGTCTTCACCCCTCCACTTT. This translates into CASSLERGMSSPLHF.

This clone was seen once. The chain carries TRBV28 and TRBJ2-7; a possible D gene is TRBD1 (6 bases). Germline V gene lookup returns CDR1 MDHEN and CDR2 SYDVKM. The CDR3 spans 16 residues. V was shortened by 3 bases and J by 0 bases, with 15 bases between the two germline ends. CDR3 residues: CASSFPRTASSYEQYF. The CDR3 DNA follows: TGTGCCAGCAGTTTCCCCAGGACAGCGAGCTCCTACGAGCAGTACTTC.

This clone is labeled as large. This chain connects TRBV27 to TRBJ2-7, with TRBD2 matching over 7 bases. The germline CDR1 and CDR2 sequences are MNHEY and SMNVEV (reference sequence). The CDR3 is 13 residues long. The V segment lost 7 bases and the J segment 3 bases; nucleotides outside the gene matches: 6. DNA of the CDR3: TGTGCCAGCAATAGGGCTAGCGGCTACGAGCAGTACTTC. It specifies CASNRASGYEQYF.

The chain is built from TRBV5-4 and TRBJ2-7; the D is unclear. This CDR3 spans 11 amino acids. The V and J ends lost 2 bases and 6 bases respectively, with 6 bases between them. Per the germline V gene, CDR1 is SGHNT and CDR2 is YYREEE (reference sequence). CDR3 region: CASSFGGEQYF. Written as DNA, the CDR3 is TGTGCCAGCAGCTTTGGCGGCGAGCAGTACTTC.

The rearrangement uses TRBV12-3 or TRBV12-4 and TRBJ2-5, with D unresolved. The CDR3 covers 11 residues. V was pared by 4 bases and J by 2 bases, with 2 bases between. CDR3 coding DNA: TGTGCCAGCAGTTCGCAAGAGACCCAGTACTTC. Translating it yields CASSSQETQYF.

This sequence joins TRBV21-1 and TRBJ1-6. TRBV21-1 is designated a pseudogene. This CDR3 has 15 amino acids. Written as DNA, the CDR3 is TGTGCCAGCAGCAAAGGGGGGGTGAAGAATTCACCCCTCCACTTT. Its translation: CASSKGGVKNSPLHF.